This TCR beta chain comes out of a study of blood T cell repertoires in COVID-19. Study overall: Donors of Cohort 3 who recovered were those that had two negative PCRs, clearance, or symptom resolution. There were acute and convalescent COVID-19 samples, and they came from the United States, Italy and Spain.

Assay used: immunoSEQ multiplex PCR; TCRdb lists only in-frame clones, some missing. The sample shows some 180,000 clones, 70% to 90% of them seen only once. This CDR3 comprises 21 residues. V dropped 7 bases and J dropped 2; count of bases not matched to a gene: 16. Germline assignment: CDR1 MNHEY and CDR2 SMNVEV (reference sequence). The source of this sequence is a woman between 40 and 50 years old in a cohort exposed to, infected with or recovered from COVID-19 (not recorded which). The chain carries TRBV27 and TRBJ2-6; 14 bases align to TRBD2. Sequences were obtained from PBMCs or T cells enriched from blood (not recorded which). The chain's CDR3 is CASTRWGLAGANPPGANVLTF. The CDR3 DNA reads as TGTGCCAGCACCCGTTGGGGACTAGCGGGGGCCAACCCACCTGGGGCCAACGTCCTGACTTTC.